Below, 31 T cell receptor beta chains from the same sample are listed, as sequenced in a study of blood T cell repertoires in COVID-19. The table came from immunoSEQ multiplex PCR; TCRdb's copy has only in-frame clones and leaves some out. The sample has more than 150,000 clones; approximately 78% are singletons. Sequencing used peripheral blood. All receptors derive from a woman over 75 with active or convalescent COVID-19.

This clone was seen once. The J gene is TRBJ2-7, the V gene TRBV7-3, with TRBD1 identical over 8 bases. The germline V gene encodes CDR1 SGHTA and CDR2 FQGTGA. This CDR3 region has 14 residues. Unmatched junction bases numbered 9, after V lost 4 bases and J lost 7 bases. CDR3 protein: CASSSDRASREQYF. CDR3 nucleotide sequence: TGTGCCAGCAGCTCGGACAGGGCTTCGAGGGAGCAGTACTTC.

Notes on this clone: The junction differs from germline at one of its ends, possibly a read error. The chain couples TRBV6-1 to TRBJ2-7, with TRBD2 matching over 13 bases. The V gene's germline CDR1 is MNHNS and CDR2 SASEGT. The CDR3 sequence is 18 residues long. CDR3 sequence (DNA): TGTGCCAGCGGTGAGCAGTGGAAACTAGCGGGGGGGCCAGACGAGCAGTACTTC. It encodes CASGEQWKLAGGPDEQYF.

Comment on this clone: One junction end does not reproduce the germline sequence, and a read error may be involved. The J gene is TRBJ1-4, the V gene TRBV3-1 (or the pseudogene TRBV3-2), with TRBD1 matching over 8 bases. Germline V gives CDR1 LGHDT, CDR2 YNNKEL (reference sequence). CDR3 length: 13 residues. The CDR3 nucleotides read TGTGCCAGCAGCCAAGAGCCCGGACAGGGCCCCGTTTTT. This translates into CASSQEPGQGPVF.

The chain uses TRBV7-2 and TRBJ1-2, with 7 bases fitting TRBD1. From germline, CDR1 is SGHTA and CDR2 FQGNSA. The CDR3 consists of 13 residues. The J segment lost 5 bases and the V segment lost 5 bases, leaving 5 bases of the junction unmatched. CDR3 sequence reads: CASSRDRAYGYTF. CDR3 nucleotides: TGTGCCAGCAGCCGCGACAGGGCTTATGGCTACACCTTC.

V is TRBV6-5 and J is TRBJ1-2; D gene uncertain. The ends were cut back, 6 bases at V and 8 bases at J, with 16 bases in the middle. The CDR3 consists of 13 residues. Germline V CDR1 and CDR2: MNHEY, SVGAGI. The CDR3 DNA sequence: TGTGCCAGCAGGGCCGAGGGCCTCTGGGGCTACACCTTC. Protein product: CASRAEGLWGYTF.

This clone appeared a single time. V is TRBV6-6 and J is TRBJ2-7; 8 bases align to TRBD2. V was clipped by 1 base and J by 3 bases; unmatched bases: 5. CDR1 is MNHNY and CDR2 is SVGAGI in the germline V gene (reference sequence). This CDR3 contains 15 residues. The DNA for the CDR3 is TGTGCCAGCAGTTACTTAGCGGGGACGAGCTACGAGCAGTACTTC. Translating gives CASSYLAGTSYEQYF.

The rearrangement links TRBV11-3 to TRBJ2-7; 9 bases fit TRBD1. CDR3 length: 13 amino acids. Germline V lookup: CDR1 SGHNT, CDR2 YENEEA. Trimming removed 5 bases from V and 7 bases from J; junction bases left unmatched: 6. The CDR3 sequence is CASSLGTGKEQYF. CDR3 in DNA: TGTGCCAGCAGCCTAGGGACAGGGAAGGAGCAGTACTTC.

The V gene is TRBV5-5, the J gene TRBJ2-1, with TRBD1 identical over 7 bases. Germline V gene lookup returns CDR1 SGHKS and CDR2 YYEKEE (reference sequence). V dropped 6 bases and J dropped 5; count of bases not matched to a gene: 8. The length of the CDR3 is 14 residues. The CDR3 DNA reads as TGTGCCAGCATCCTGGGACAGCGTAACAATGAGCAGTTCTTC. It encodes CASILGQRNNEQFF.

V gene TRBV19 combines with J gene TRBJ1-5; D is undetermined. This CDR3 is built from 15 residues. In germline, CDR1 is LNHDA, CDR2 SQIVND (reference sequence). The V end was cut by 8 bases, the J end by 5 bases, with 19 bases between. CDR3 DNA sequence: TGTGCCAGTGCAGACGAGGGCTCGAATTATCAGCCCCAGCATTTT. Residues: CASADEGSNYQPQHF. Variable domain in full (rest from reference TRBV19 and TRBJ1-5): DGGITQSPKYLFRKEGQNVTLSCEQNLNHDAMYWYRQDPGQGLRLIYYSQIVNDFQKGDIAEGYSVSREKKESFPLTVTSAQKNPTAFYLCASADEGSNYQPQHFGDGTRLSIL.

The chain has TRBV7-9 and TRBJ1-4, with D maybe TRBD1 (5 bases). This CDR3 has 15 residues. V was shortened by 2 bases and J by 7 bases, with 14 bases between the two germline ends. CDR1 and CDR2 from the germline V gene are SEHNR and FQNEAQ (reference sequence). Here the CDR3 reads CASSLTGGMGEKLFF. The DNA of the CDR3 is TGTGCCAGCAGCTTAACTGGGGGGATGGGTGAAAAACTGTTTTTT.

The chain combines TRBV27 with TRBJ2-3; 8 bases agree with TRBD1. V lost 7 bases, J lost 5 bases, and 8 bases stayed unmatched. CDR1 and CDR2 from the germline V gene are MNHEY and SMNVEV (reference sequence). This CDR3 has 14 residues. The CDR3 DNA sequence: TGTGCCAGCACCTGGCAGGGGGCAGTAGATACGCAGTATTTT. This encodes CASTWQGAVDTQYF.

V and J are TRBV3-1 (or the pseudogene TRBV3-2) and TRBJ1-6; TRBD1 is a possible D gene (6 bases). CDR3 length: 15 amino acids. V was shortened by 5 bases and J by 3 bases, with 11 bases between the two germline ends. Per the germline V gene, CDR1 is LGHDT and CDR2 is YNNKEL (reference sequence). DNA for the CDR3: TGTGCCAGCAGCGCCTTGACAGGCTATAATTCACCCCTCCACTTT. Its translation: CASSALTGYNSPLHF.

V gene TRBV4-1 combines with J gene TRBJ1-5; D possibly corresponds to TRBD1 (5 bases). Trimming left V 1 base short and J 1 base short, with 8 bases between. Germline CDR1 reads MGHRA; CDR2 reads YSYEKL. The CDR3 length is 15 residues. CDR3 in amino acids: CASSQAGGSNQPQHF. The CDR3 nucleotides read TGCGCCAGCAGCCAAGCGGGGGGGAGCAATCAGCCCCAGCATTTT.

This sequence joins TRBV28 and TRBJ1-3, with a possible D match to TRBD1 (6 bases). Germline V lookup: CDR1 MDHEN, CDR2 SYDVKM. The CDR3 extends over 13 amino acids. With 5 bases removed from V and 7 bases from J, the gap between germline ends came to 12 bases. The DNA for the CDR3 is TGTGCCAGCAGTACAGGGAATGGGAACACCATATATTTT. Encoded protein: CASSTGNGNTIYF. Full variable domain (remainder filled in from reference TRBV28 and TRBJ1-3): DVKVTQSSRYLVKRTGEKVFLECVQDMDHENMFWYRQDPGLGLRLIYFSYDVKMKEKGDIPEGYSVSREKKERFSLILESASTNQTSMYLCASSTGNGNTIYFGEGSWLTVV.

J is TRBJ2-4 and V is TRBV19, with 9 positions matching TRBD1. Germline loops: CDR1 LNHDA, CDR2 SQIVND (reference sequence). CDR3 length equals 17 residues. J lost 1 base, V lost 1 base, and 5 bases had no gene match. Here the CDR3 DNA reads TGTGCCAGTAGTATAGTACAGGGGGCGAAGGCCAAAAACATTCAGTACTTC. Its protein is CASSIVQGAKAKNIQYF.

This clone was counted only a few times. The gene calls are TRBV19 and TRBJ1-1, with unresolved D. V lost 2 bases, J lost 1 base, and 5 bases lay in between. Germline CDR1 and CDR2: LNHDA and SQIVND (reference sequence). The CDR3 is 13 amino acids. In DNA form, the CDR3 reads TGTGCCAGTAGTATAAACGGGAACACTGAAGCTTTCTTT. It yields the protein CASSINGNTEAFF.

The J gene is TRBJ2-1, the V gene TRBV27; 13 nucleotides match TRBD2. Trimming took 5 bases from V and 7 from J; bases not matched to a gene: 11. Germline lookup yields CDR1 MNHEY and CDR2 SMNVEV (reference sequence). The CDR3 has 17 amino acids. CDR3 region: CASSVRTSGGSPNEQFF. CDR3 nucleotides: TGTGCCAGCAGTGTCCGGACTAGCGGGGGCTCTCCTAATGAGCAGTTCTTC.

V usage is TRBV4-3 and J usage is TRBJ1-2; D is ambiguous. The V gene lost 1 base and the J gene lost 5 bases, with 17 bases spanning the gap. The germline CDR1 and CDR2 sequences are LGHNA and YSLEER. CDR3 size: 16 residues. CDR3 bases: TGCGCCAGCAGCCAAGTTTTCGGGTTTCCGGCTTATGGCTACACCTTC. Amino acids: CASSQVFGFPAYGYTF.

This sequence joins TRBV5-1 and TRBJ2-6; perhaps TRBD1 as D (6 bases). CDR3 size: 16 residues. CDR1 is SGHRS, CDR2 YFSETQ, per germline. V was cut by 4 bases and J by 0 bases, with 11 bases left in between. The chain's CDR3 is CASSPRTVSGANVLTF. The CDR3 DNA reads as TGCGCCAGCAGCCCCCGGACAGTCTCTGGGGCCAACGTCCTGACTTTC.

A word on this clone: One end of the junction is discordant with germline, which a read error may explain. The chain recombines TRBV30 with TRBJ2-7; TRBD1 might be the D (5 bases). Germline lookup yields CDR1 GTSNPN and CDR2 SVGIG (reference sequence). The CDR3 totals 12 residues. For the CDR3, the DNA is TGTGCCTGGAGTAACCAACGAGACAGCGCCTTGTTC. This encodes CAWSNQRDSALF.

This clone was observed once. The chain joins TRBV29-1 to TRBJ2-7; weak D call: TRBD2 (7 bases). Germline lookup yields CDR1 SQVTM and CDR2 ANQGSEA. The V end lost 4 bases, the J end lost 4 bases, and 17 bases lay between the germline ends. The CDR3 is 14 residues long. The CDR3 sequence: CSVGGGLGRYEQYF. The CDR3 nucleotides are TGCAGCGTTGGGGGGGGCTTAGGTAGATACGAGCAGTACTTC.

This chain connects TRBV24-1 to TRBJ1-1, with D maybe TRBD1 (5 bases). V lost 5 bases, J lost 0 bases, and 9 bases lay in between. The CDR3 contains 14 residues. Germline CDR1 is KGHDR and CDR2 is SFDVKD. The DNA of the CDR3 is TGTGCCACCAGTGTTGGAGGGGTGAACACTGAAGCTTTCTTT. It yields the protein CATSVGGVNTEAFF.

The rearrangement links TRBV4-2 to TRBJ1-3; 7 nucleotides match TRBD1. The germline gives CDR1 LGHNA, CDR2 YNFKEQ. This CDR3 is 17 amino acids long. V was pared by 1 base and J by 3 bases, with 9 bases of the junction left unmatched. The CDR3 sequence is CASSQGEGGAYGNTIYF. The CDR3 DNA reads as TGTGCCAGCAGCCAAGGGGAAGGGGGCGCGTATGGAAACACCATATATTTT.

This clone has only one observation. The genes are TRBV5-1 and TRBJ2-3; 12 positions match TRBD1. This CDR3 is 14 amino acids long. Germline V gene data show CDR1 as SGHRS and CDR2 as YFSETQ. V shed 4 bases, J shed 7 bases, and the junction held 4 bases outside the gene matches. DNA of the CDR3: TGCGCCAGCAGCGTGGGACAGGGGGCGTATACGCAGTATTTT. Translated: CASSVGQGAYTQYF.

The J gene is TRBJ2-3, the V gene TRBV10-3; 9 bases line up with TRBD1. This CDR3 region has 14 residues. V lost 8 bases, J lost 1 base, and 4 bases stayed unmatched. Germline V CDR1 and CDR2: ENHRY, SYGVKD. The CDR3 loop reads CAILRDRGTDTQYF. CDR3 in DNA: TGTGCCATCCTGAGGGACAGGGGCACAGATACGCAGTATTTT.

J is TRBJ2-7 and V is TRBV18; 9 nucleotides match TRBD1. The V gene end was trimmed by 3 bases and the J gene end by 1 base; junction bases not matched to a gene: 4. Germline-derived CDR1 and CDR2 are KGHSH and LQKENI. The CDR3 totals 15 residues. CDR3 bases: TGTGCCAGCTCACCGGGACAGGGAGCTTCCTACGAGCAGTACTTC. This codes for CASSPGQGASYEQYF.

The chain joins TRBV29-1 to TRBJ1-1, with a possible D match to TRBD1 (6 bases). V was clipped by 5 bases and J by 3 bases, with 16 bases between them. This CDR3 contains 14 residues. Germline lookup yields CDR1 SQVTM and CDR2 ANQGSEA. CDR3 in amino acids: CSVSRGPGYTEAFF. CDR3 nucleotide sequence: TGCAGCGTTAGCAGGGGCCCCGGGTACACTGAAGCTTTCTTT. The full variable domain, completed using reference TRBV29-1 and TRBJ1-1, is SAVISQKPSRDICQRGTSLTIQCQVDSQVTMMFWYRQQPGQSLTLIATANQGSEATYESGFVIDKFPISRPNLTFSTLTVSNMSPEDSSIYLCSVSRGPGYTEAFFGQGTRLTVV.

This chain joins TRBV3-1 (or the pseudogene TRBV3-2) and TRBJ1-3; D gene unclear. The CDR3 is 13 residues long. V was pared by 3 bases and J by 8 bases, with 11 bases between. Germline V gene data show CDR1 as LGHDT and CDR2 as YNNKEL (reference sequence). The chain's CDR3 is CASSQFLADTIYF. The CDR3 bases are TGTGCCAGCAGCCAGTTTCTGGCGGACACCATATATTTT.

This rearrangement joins TRBV6-6 to TRBJ2-7; D is undetermined. This CDR3 region has 14 residues. V lost 0 bases, J lost 6 bases, and 12 bases lay in between. Germline V gene data show CDR1 as MNHNY and CDR2 as SVGAGI (reference sequence). This CDR3 is CASSYSAESLEQYF. The CDR3 DNA reads as TGTGCCAGCAGTTACTCCGCCGAGAGCCTCGAGCAGTACTTC.

The chain carries TRBV5-6 and TRBJ2-3; 12 positions agree with TRBD2. The germline gives CDR1 SGHDT, CDR2 YYEEEE. After removal of 6 bases from V and 0 bases from J, the junction contained 5 bases not matched to a gene. The CDR3 covers 16 residues. CDR3 DNA sequence: TGTGCCAGCATCACTAGCGGGGGGACTAGCACAGATACGCAGTATTTT. Its protein product is CASITSGGTSTDTQYF.

The chain combines TRBV7-9 with TRBJ2-5; 8 bases agree with TRBD1. Unmatched junction bases numbered 12, after V lost 5 bases and J lost 7 bases. This CDR3 is built from 15 residues. The germline gives CDR1 SEHNR, CDR2 FQNEAQ (reference sequence). This CDR3 is CASSPRTGPLGTQYF. The CDR3, as DNA: TGTGCCAGCAGCCCCCGGACAGGGCCCTTGGGGACCCAGTACTTC.